This TCR beta chain was captured by sequencing in a study of cytomegalovirus exposure and HLA in healthy donors. The CDR3 is 18 residues long. The V gene lost 1 base and the J gene lost 2 bases, with 19 bases spanning the gap. Germline V gene lookup returns CDR1 PRHDT and CDR2 FYEKMQ (reference sequence). Primers included in the PCR were 60 Vbeta and 13 Jbeta primers. Profiled with immunoSEQ multiplex PCR; TCRdb holds only in-frame clones, not every one. This table holds approximately 100,000 clones, about 80% found once. This clonotype was obtained from a female donor in good health and CMV-seronegative. Sequencing used PBMCs. The chain carries TRBV13 and TRBJ2-3, with D tentatively TRBD2 (7 bases). CDR3 nucleotides: TGTGCCAGCAGCTTAGCTGAGGGCGGGGGCGATCACACAGATACGCAGTATTTT. Amino acids: CASSLAEGGGDHTDTQYF.